The 12 T cell receptor beta chains below all came from one sample that was sequenced in a study of blood T cell repertoires in COVID-19. Sequencing was performed with immunoSEQ multiplex PCR; in TCRdb, only in-frame clones are kept and a portion is missing. Seen here are approximately 200,000 clones, around 87% observed once, and the top ten hold approximately 3.5%. Sequencing input: PBMCs or T cells enriched from blood (not recorded which). These receptors were obtained from a woman aged 18-30 years in a cohort exposed to, infected with or recovered from COVID-19 (not recorded which).

The V and J genes are TRBV5-4 and TRBJ1-2; 10 nucleotides match TRBD1. In germline, CDR1 is SGHNT, CDR2 YYREEE (reference sequence). This CDR3 contains 14 residues. With 0 bases clipped from V and 7 bases from J, the junction kept 3 bases outside the gene matches. DNA for the CDR3: TGTGCCAGCAGCTTGGGACAGGGGGCTTCTGGCTACACCTTC. Its protein is CASSLGQGASGYTF. Drawing the rest from reference TRBV5-4 and TRBJ1-2, the complete variable domain is ETGVTQSPTHLIKTRGQQVTLRCSSQSGHNTVSWYQQALGQGPQFIFQYYREEENGRGNFPPRFSGLQFPNYSSELNVNALELDDSALYLCASSLGQGASGYTFGSGTRLTVV.

The genes are TRBV7-9 and TRBJ2-3, with D perhaps matching TRBD1 (5 bases). The V end lost 5 bases, the J end lost 6 bases, and 15 bases lay between the germline ends. This CDR3 contains 14 residues. The germline CDR1 and CDR2 sequences are SEHNR and FQNEAQ (reference sequence). The CDR3 DNA sequence: TGTGCCAGCAGCCAGAAGGGGATGCAGGATACGCAGTATTTT. Encoded protein: CASSQKGMQDTQYF. The full variable domain, its missing parts supplied by reference TRBV7-9 and TRBJ2-3, is DTGVSQNPRHKITKRGQNVTFRCDPISEHNRLYWYRQTLGQGPEFLTYFQNEAQLEKSRLLSDRFSAERPKGSFSTLEIQRTEQGDSAMYLCASSQKGMQDTQYFGPGTRLTVL.

The chain joins TRBV9 to TRBJ1-4, with D maybe TRBD1 (5 bases). V was clipped by 3 bases and J by 1 base, with 13 bases between them. This CDR3 region has 16 residues. The V gene's germline CDR1 is SGDLS and CDR2 YYNGEE. The CDR3 reads CASSGAGKGTNEKLFF. The CDR3 nucleotides read TGTGCCAGCAGCGGGGCAGGGAAAGGAACTAATGAAAAACTGTTTTTT.

The chain's CDR3 is CASSPPGGLSDEQFF. The CDR3 DNA reads TGTGCCAGCTCACCACCGGGGGGGCTATCGGATGAGCAGTTCTTC. V usage is TRBV18 and J usage is TRBJ2-1; D possibly corresponds to TRBD2 (7 bases). With 0 bases removed from V and 8 bases from J, the gap between germline ends came to 14 bases. The CDR3 has 15 amino acids. Germline CDR1 reads KGHSH; CDR2 reads LQKENI. Complete variable domain (other parts from reference TRBV18 and TRBJ2-1): NAGVMQNPRHLVRRRGQEARLRCSPMKGHSHVYWYRQLPEEGLKFMVYLQKENIIDESGMPKERFSAEFPKEGPSILRIQQVVRGDSAAYFCASSPPGGLSDEQFFGPGTRLTVL.

The genes are TRBV13 and TRBJ1-1; D possibly corresponds to TRBD1 (6 bases). CDR1 PRHDT and CDR2 FYEKMQ come from the germline V gene (reference sequence). V was shortened by 5 bases and J by 5 bases, with 15 bases between the two germline ends. This CDR3 has 14 residues. The chain's CDR3 is CASSTNTGFTEAFF. DNA of the CDR3: TGTGCCAGCAGCACTAATACAGGGTTTACTGAAGCTTTCTTT. Combining the CDR3 with reference TRBV13 and TRBJ1-1 gives the whole variable domain AAGVIQSPRHLIKEKRETATLKCYPIPRHDTVYWYQQGPGQDPQFLISFYEKMQSDKGSIPDRFSAQQFSDYHSELNMSSLELGDSALYFCASSTNTGFTEAFFGQGTRLTVV.

The CDR3 sequence: CASSSGNSNQPQHF. Here the CDR3 DNA reads TGTGCCAGTAGTAGCGGCAATAGCAATCAGCCCCAGCATTTT. The genes are TRBV19 and TRBJ1-5; no firm D call. Looked up from germline, CDR1 is LNHDA and CDR2 is SQIVND (reference sequence). V was clipped by 4 bases and J by 0 bases, with 7 bases between them. The CDR3 spans 14 residues.

This clone has a single count. The J gene is TRBJ2-1, the V gene TRBV29-1; no clear D. Trimming left V 3 bases short and J 7 bases short, with 16 bases between. The CDR3 is 14 residues long. Germline values: CDR1 SQVTM, CDR2 ANQGSEA. CDR3 DNA: TGCAGCGTTGAGGGTAATCCAGGCCAAAATGAGCAGTTCTTC. Translated: CSVEGNPGQNEQFF.

The V and J genes are TRBV27 and TRBJ1-2; 8 bases align to TRBD1. Germline trimming cut 4 bases from V and 6 bases from J; bases unmatched to any gene: 7. The CDR3 is made up of 14 amino acids. The germline gives CDR1 MNHEY, CDR2 SMNVEV (reference sequence). The CDR3 region has the DNA TGTGCCAGCAGTTCTGAGACAGGGGAGGATGGCTACACCTTC. Its translation is CASSSETGEDGYTF.

The chain combines TRBV27 with TRBJ2-7; 9 nucleotides line up with TRBD1. CDR1 and CDR2 (germline): MNHEY, SMNVEV (reference sequence). V trimming: 8 bases; J trimming: 0 bases; junction bases outside the gene matches: 5. The CDR3 is 14 amino acids. The CDR3 DNA is TGTGCCAGCGGGGACAGGGTGGCCTCCTACGAGCAGTACTTC. The encoded protein is CASGDRVASYEQYF.

The J gene is TRBJ2-1, the V gene TRBV7-3; TRBD2 matches at 10 bases. The J segment lost 7 bases and the V segment lost 0 bases, leaving 6 bases of the junction unmatched. The CDR3 is 16 amino acids. Germline V gene sequence: CDR1 SGHTA, CDR2 FQGTGA. CDR3 region: CASSLTPSGSVNEQFF. As DNA, the CDR3 is TGTGCCAGCAGCTTAACTCCTAGCGGGAGTGTAAATGAGCAGTTCTTC. The complete variable domain, with remaining parts taken from reference TRBV7-3 and TRBJ2-1, reads GAGVSQTPSNKVTEKGKYVELRCDPISGHTALYWYRQSLGQGPEFLIYFQGTGAADDSGLPNDRFFAVRPEGSVSTLKIQRTERGDSAVYLCASSLTPSGSVNEQFFGPGTRLTVL.

The J gene is TRBJ1-5, the V gene TRBV19, with D tentatively TRBD1 (5 bases). V gave up 9 bases and J gave up 1 base, with 16 bases separating them. Germline V gene sequence: CDR1 LNHDA, CDR2 SQIVND (reference sequence). The CDR3 runs to 15 residues. The CDR3 reads CASQPGLLSNQPQHF. The CDR3 coding sequence is TGTGCCAGCCAGCCAGGGCTGTTGAGCAATCAGCCCCAGCATTTT.

The chain joins TRBV6-5 to TRBJ1-1; D unresolved. V lost 7 bases, J lost 3 bases, and 12 bases lay in between. Germline CDR1 MNHEY, CDR2 SVGAGI. CDR3 length: 13 amino acids. The CDR3 coding sequence is TGTGCCAGCAATTCTTATCGGGACACTGAAGCTTTCTTT. This translates into CASNSYRDTEAFF.